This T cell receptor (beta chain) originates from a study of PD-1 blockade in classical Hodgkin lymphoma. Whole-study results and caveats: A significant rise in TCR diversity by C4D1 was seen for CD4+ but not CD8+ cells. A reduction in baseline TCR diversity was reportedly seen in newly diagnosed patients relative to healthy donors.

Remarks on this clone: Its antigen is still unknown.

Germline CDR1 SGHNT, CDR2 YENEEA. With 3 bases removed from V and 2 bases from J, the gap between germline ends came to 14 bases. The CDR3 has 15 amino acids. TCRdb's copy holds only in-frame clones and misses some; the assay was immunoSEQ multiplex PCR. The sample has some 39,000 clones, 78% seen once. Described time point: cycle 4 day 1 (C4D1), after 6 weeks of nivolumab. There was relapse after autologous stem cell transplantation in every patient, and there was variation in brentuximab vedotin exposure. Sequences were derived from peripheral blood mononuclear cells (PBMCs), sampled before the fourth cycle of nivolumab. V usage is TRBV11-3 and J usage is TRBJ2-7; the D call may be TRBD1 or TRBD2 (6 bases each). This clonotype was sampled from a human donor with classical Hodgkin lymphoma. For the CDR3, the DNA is TGTGCCAGCAGCTTGGGTGGGGGGCTCACCTACGAGCAGTACTTC. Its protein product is CASSLGGGLTYEQYF.